The 14 T cell receptor beta chains given below trace back to one sample, sequenced in a study of blood T cell repertoires in COVID-19. TCRdb's table, derived via immunoSEQ multiplex PCR, lists solely in-frame clones and lacks some. Found here are roughly 200,000 clones, roughly 77% of them singletons; the top ten hold roughly 5.7%. Source material: peripheral blood. Receptor source: a woman aged 40 to 55 with COVID-19, enrolled during active disease.

The chain combines TRBV6-5 with TRBJ1-6, with 10 bases that match TRBD1. Trimming cost V 4 bases and J 7 bases; bases outside gene matches: 4. In germline, CDR1 is MNHEY, CDR2 SVGAGI. This CDR3 has 15 residues. The CDR3 nucleotides are TGTGCCAGCAGTTTCGGGACAGGGGTCAATTCACCCCTCCACTTT. Encoded protein: CASSFGTGVNSPLHF.

This clone was counted once. A much more abundant neighbour one base away suggests this may be a read error. The same CDR3 arises from other DNA sequences in this sample as well. The genes are TRBV3-1 (or the pseudogene TRBV3-2) and TRBJ2-7, with 12 bases lining up with TRBD2. The V gene's germline CDR1 is LGHDT and CDR2 YNNKEL (reference sequence). Unmatched junction bases numbered 1, after V lost 1 base and J lost 3 bases. CDR3 size: 15 residues. The CDR3 region is CASSQGLAGVYEQYF. CDR3 sequence (DNA): TGTGCCAGCAGCCAAGGACTAGCGGGGGTCTACGAGCAGTACTTC.

This clone was observed a single time. The chain couples TRBV14 to TRBJ2-7; weak D call: TRBD1 (6 bases). The CDR3 totals 12 residues. The V end was cut by 5 bases, the J end by 3 bases, with 8 bases between. CDR1 is SGHDN and CDR2 is FVKESK in the germline V gene. CDR3 nucleotides: TGTGCCAGCAGCGCGGACAGCTACGAGCAGTACTTC. This gives the protein CASSADSYEQYF.

The chain combines TRBV5-4 with TRBJ1-2; D is perhaps TRBD1 (6 bases). Trimming took 4 bases from V and 6 from J, leaving 22 bases between them. Germline V lookup: CDR1 SGHNT, CDR2 YYREEE (reference sequence). The length of the CDR3 is 16 residues. The CDR3 reads CASSLAGASGRNGYTF. In DNA form, the CDR3 reads TGTGCCAGCAGCCTCGCAGGGGCGTCGGGTCGGAATGGCTACACCTTC.

The J gene is TRBJ2-7, the V gene TRBV2; 9 bases are a match to TRBD1. The CDR3 contains 13 residues. Trimming removed 10 bases from V and 4 bases from J; junction bases left unmatched: 8. Germline V gene lookup returns CDR1 SNHLY and CDR2 FYNNEI. The CDR3: CATDGTGPYEQYF. The DNA of the CDR3 is TGTGCCACGGACGGGACAGGGCCTTACGAGCAGTACTTC.

The chain is built from TRBV4-1 and TRBJ2-1; TRBD2 aligns across 7 bases. CDR1 MGHRA and CDR2 YSYEKL come from the germline V gene. The CDR3 consists of 16 residues. J gave up 4 bases and V 1 base, and 7 bases lay outside the gene matches. The CDR3 nucleotides are TGCGCCAGCAGCCAAGTAAAGGCGGGGGAGTACAATGAGCAGTTCTTC. Protein: CASSQVKAGEYNEQFF.

V gene TRBV3-1 (or the pseudogene TRBV3-2) combines with J gene TRBJ2-7; 8 nucleotides align to TRBD2. The CDR3 extends over 17 amino acids. Germline V gives CDR1 LGHDT, CDR2 YNNKEL (reference sequence). The ends lost 0 bases at V and 3 bases at J; junction bases unmatched: 10. CDR3 sequence: CASSQEAPRTSLYEQYF. The CDR3 DNA follows: TGTGCCAGCAGCCAAGAGGCTCCTCGGACTAGCCTCTACGAGCAGTACTTC.

This clone is a singleton in its sample. The V call is TRBV12-3 or TRBV12-4, the J call TRBJ1-1, with a weak D call TRBD1 (6 bases). The V end lost 4 bases, the J end lost 0 bases, and 6 bases lay between the germline ends. The length of the CDR3 is 13 residues. Here the CDR3 reads CASSYRVNTEAFF. The DNA of the CDR3 is TGTGCCAGCAGTTACAGGGTGAACACTGAAGCTTTCTTT.

The rearrangement links TRBV5-1 to TRBJ1-2, with D unclear. V shed 6 bases and J shed 4 bases, with 16 bases lying between them. This CDR3 has 14 amino acids. Germline CDR1 and CDR2: SGHRS and YFSETQ. The CDR3 here is CASTPQGGSYGYTF. The CDR3 bases are TGCGCCAGCACCCCCCAAGGAGGGAGCTATGGCTACACCTTC.

The V call is TRBV18, the J call TRBJ2-6; the D gene is possibly TRBD2 (6 bases). From germline, CDR1 is KGHSH and CDR2 LQKENI. V was pared by 3 bases and J by 2 bases, with 14 bases between. The CDR3 totals 17 residues. The CDR3 sequence is CASSPQEGLAGANVLTF. Here the CDR3 DNA reads TGTGCCAGCTCACCTCAGGAGGGCTTGGCTGGGGCCAACGTCCTGACTTTC.

This clone was counted once. The chain employs TRBV7-3 and TRBJ2-3; D perhaps matches TRBD1 (6 bases). Between the trimmed V and J ends, which lost 5 bases and 4 bases, there was a span of 13 bases. This CDR3 region has 14 residues. Germline CDR1 SGHTA, CDR2 FQGTGA. Written as DNA, the CDR3 is TGTGCCAGCAGCCTACAGGGAAAATCAGATACGCAGTATTTT. Its translation: CASSLQGKSDTQYF. Full variable domain (remainder filled in from reference TRBV7-3 and TRBJ2-3): GAGVSQTPSNKVTEKGKYVELRCDPISGHTALYWYRQSLGQGPEFLIYFQGTGAADDSGLPNDRFFAVRPEGSVSTLKIQRTERGDSAVYLCASSLQGKSDTQYFGPGTRLTVL.

This chain links TRBV6-5 with TRBJ2-7; maybe TRBD1 (6 bases). Trimming took 2 bases from V and 0 from J, leaving 11 bases between them. The CDR3 covers 15 residues. Looked up from germline, CDR1 is MNHEY and CDR2 is SVGAGI. CDR3 sequence: CASSYADRSSYEQYF. For the CDR3, the DNA is TGTGCCAGCAGTTACGCTGACAGGAGCTCCTACGAGCAGTACTTC.

The chain employs TRBV9 and TRBJ2-7; 9 nucleotides agree with TRBD1. Germline CDR1 reads SGDLS; CDR2 reads YYNGEE. Losses at the gene ends were 3 bases for V and 4 bases for J; bases not matched to a gene: 8. This CDR3 spans 15 amino acids. CDR3 coding DNA: TGTGCCAGCAGCGCGGGATCGGGACAGGGTTACGAGCAGTACTTC. Protein sequence: CASSAGSGQGYEQYF.

This chain connects TRBV27 to TRBJ2-7, with 9 bases fitting TRBD1. V trimming: 4 bases; J trimming: 3 bases; junction bases outside the gene matches: 4. The CDR3 has 14 residues. Germline V gives CDR1 MNHEY, CDR2 SMNVEV (reference sequence). CDR3 protein: CASSWTGEHYEQYF. CDR3 nucleotides: TGTGCCAGCAGTTGGACAGGGGAACACTACGAGCAGTACTTC.